The 4 T cell receptor beta chains listed next were all sequenced from one sample in a study of blood T cell repertoires in COVID-19. Sequenced by immunoSEQ multiplex PCR; TCRdb stores in-frame clones only, minus some. The data contain 300,000 to 400,000 clones, roughly 90% of them seen just once; the ten biggest clones take up under 4.5%. The sequenced sample was peripheral blood. All receptors derive from a woman aged 45-65 years with active or convalescent COVID-19.

This clone was counted a single time. The rearrangement uses TRBV7-2 and TRBJ1-2; tentatively, D is TRBD1 (5 bases). Per germline, CDR1 SGHTA and CDR2 FQGNSA. Deletions cut 8 bases from V and 2 bases from J, with 12 bases between. This CDR3 region has 13 residues. The CDR3: CASGGGGNYGYTF. The CDR3 coding sequence is TGTGCCAGCGGCGGGGGGGGGAACTATGGCTACACCTTC.

As concerns this clone: Other nucleotide sequences from this sample produce the same CDR3. The chain links TRBV6-5 to TRBJ1-5; D is perhaps TRBD1 (5 bases). V dropped 6 bases and J dropped 1 base, with 7 bases sitting between them. The CDR3 is 13 residues long. Germline V gene data show CDR1 as MNHEY and CDR2 as SVGAGI. This CDR3 is CASRRQSNQPQHF. CDR3 DNA sequence: TGTGCCAGCAGGAGACAGAGCAATCAGCCCCAGCATTTT.

V and J are TRBV21-1 and TRBJ2-2; the table's D call, TRBD2, was not checked against the DNA. TRBV21-1 is a pseudogene locus. The CDR3 is 15 amino acids. CDR3 protein: CASSVAGERTGELFF. Written as DNA, the CDR3 is TGTGCCAGCAGTGTAGCGGGGGAAAGGACCGGGGAGCTGTTTTTT.

V is TRBV6-6 and J is TRBJ2-3, with a tentative D call TRBD2 (5 bases). CDR1 is MNHNY and CDR2 is SVGAGI in the germline V gene (reference sequence). CDR3 length equals 13 residues. V was trimmed by 8 bases and J by 4 bases, leaving 13 bases between them. CDR3 in DNA: TGTGCCAGCTTGAGGGCCGGGGCAGATACGCAGTATTTT. Translating gives CASLRAGADTQYF.